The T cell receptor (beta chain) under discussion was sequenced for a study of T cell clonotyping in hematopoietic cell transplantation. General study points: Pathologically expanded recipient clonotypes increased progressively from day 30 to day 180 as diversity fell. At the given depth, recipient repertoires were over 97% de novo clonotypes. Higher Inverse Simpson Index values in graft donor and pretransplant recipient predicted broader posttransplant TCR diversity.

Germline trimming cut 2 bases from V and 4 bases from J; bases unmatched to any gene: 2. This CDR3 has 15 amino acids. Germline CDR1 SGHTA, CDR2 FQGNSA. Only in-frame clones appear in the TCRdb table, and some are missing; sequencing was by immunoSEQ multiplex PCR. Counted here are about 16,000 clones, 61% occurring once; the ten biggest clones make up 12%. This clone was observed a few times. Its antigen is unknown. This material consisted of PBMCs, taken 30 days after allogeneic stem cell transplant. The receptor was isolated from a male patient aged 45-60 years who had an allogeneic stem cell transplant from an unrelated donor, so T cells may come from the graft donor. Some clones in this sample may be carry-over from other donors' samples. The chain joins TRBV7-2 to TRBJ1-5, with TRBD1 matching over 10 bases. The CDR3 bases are TGTGCCAGCAGCTTATCGGGACAGGGGAATCAGCCCCAGCATTTT. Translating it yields CASSLSGQGNQPQHF.